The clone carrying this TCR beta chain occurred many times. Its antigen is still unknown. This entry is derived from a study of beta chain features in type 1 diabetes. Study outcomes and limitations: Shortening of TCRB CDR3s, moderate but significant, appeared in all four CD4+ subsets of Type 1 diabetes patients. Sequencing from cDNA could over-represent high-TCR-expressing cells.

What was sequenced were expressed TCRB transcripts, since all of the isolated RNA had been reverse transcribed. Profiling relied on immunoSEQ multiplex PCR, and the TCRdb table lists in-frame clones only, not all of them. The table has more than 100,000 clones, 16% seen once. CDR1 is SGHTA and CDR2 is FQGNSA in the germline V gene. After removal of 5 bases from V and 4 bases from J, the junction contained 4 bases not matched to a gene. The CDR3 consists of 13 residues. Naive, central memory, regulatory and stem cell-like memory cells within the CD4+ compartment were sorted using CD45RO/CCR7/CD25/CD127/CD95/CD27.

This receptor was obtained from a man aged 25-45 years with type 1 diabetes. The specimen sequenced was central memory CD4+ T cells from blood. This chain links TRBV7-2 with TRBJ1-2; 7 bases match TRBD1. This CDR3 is CASSPDRAYGYTF. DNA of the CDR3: TGTGCCAGCAGCCCTGACAGGGCCTATGGCTACACCTTC.